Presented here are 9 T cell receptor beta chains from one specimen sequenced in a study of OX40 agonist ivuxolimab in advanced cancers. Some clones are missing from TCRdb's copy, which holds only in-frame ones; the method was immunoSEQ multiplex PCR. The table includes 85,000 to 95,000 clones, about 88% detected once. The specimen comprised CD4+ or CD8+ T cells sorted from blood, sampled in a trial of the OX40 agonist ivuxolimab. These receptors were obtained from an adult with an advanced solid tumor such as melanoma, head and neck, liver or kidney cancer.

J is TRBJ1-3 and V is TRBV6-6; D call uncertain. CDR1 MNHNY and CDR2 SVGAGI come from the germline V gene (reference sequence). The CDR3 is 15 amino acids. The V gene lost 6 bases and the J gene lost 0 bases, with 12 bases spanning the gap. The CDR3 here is CASSPPTASGNTIYF. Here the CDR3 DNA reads TGTGCCAGCAGCCCCCCCACCGCCTCTGGAAACACCATATATTTT.

This chain's CDR3 is CASSLAGDNAYEQYF. The CDR3 DNA follows: TGTGCCAGCAGCTTAGCGGGAGATAATGCCTACGAGCAGTACTTC. V gene TRBV5-4 combines with J gene TRBJ2-7; 8 bases align to TRBD2. This CDR3 is built from 15 residues. The J segment lost 2 bases and the V segment lost 2 bases, leaving 6 bases of the junction unmatched. In germline, CDR1 is SGHNT, CDR2 YYREEE (reference sequence).

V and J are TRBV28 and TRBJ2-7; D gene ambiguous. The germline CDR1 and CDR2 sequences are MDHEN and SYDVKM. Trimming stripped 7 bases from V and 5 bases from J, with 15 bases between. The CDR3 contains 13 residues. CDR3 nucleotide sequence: TGTGCCAGCACGGAAGGGAATTCCCACGAGCAGTACTTC. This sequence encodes CASTEGNSHEQYF.

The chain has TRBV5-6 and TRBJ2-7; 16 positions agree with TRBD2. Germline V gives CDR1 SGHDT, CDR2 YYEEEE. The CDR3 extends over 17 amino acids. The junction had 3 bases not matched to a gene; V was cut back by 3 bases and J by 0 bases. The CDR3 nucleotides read TGTGCCAGCAGCTCCGGGACTAGCGGGAGGGCCTCCTACGAGCAGTACTTC. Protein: CASSSGTSGRASYEQYF.

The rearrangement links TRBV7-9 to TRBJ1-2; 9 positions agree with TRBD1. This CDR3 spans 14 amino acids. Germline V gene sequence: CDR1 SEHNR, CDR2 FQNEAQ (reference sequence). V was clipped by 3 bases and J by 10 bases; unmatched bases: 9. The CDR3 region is CASSFRRDRDNYTF. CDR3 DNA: TGTGCCAGCAGCTTCCGCCGGGACAGGGATAACTACACCTTC.

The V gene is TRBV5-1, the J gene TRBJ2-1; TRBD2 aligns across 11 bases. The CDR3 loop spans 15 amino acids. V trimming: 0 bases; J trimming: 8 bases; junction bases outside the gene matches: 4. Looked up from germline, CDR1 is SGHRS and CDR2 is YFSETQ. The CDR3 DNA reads TGCGCCAGCAGCTTGGAACTAGCGGGAGTTGATGAGCAGTTCTTC. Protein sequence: CASSLELAGVDEQFF.

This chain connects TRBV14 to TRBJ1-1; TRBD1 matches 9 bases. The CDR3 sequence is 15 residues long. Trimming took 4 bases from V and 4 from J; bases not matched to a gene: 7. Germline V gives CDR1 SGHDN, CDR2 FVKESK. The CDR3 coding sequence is TGTGCCAGCAGCCTTACAGGGGGCAGGATCACTGAAGCTTTCTTT. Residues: CASSLTGGRITEAFF.

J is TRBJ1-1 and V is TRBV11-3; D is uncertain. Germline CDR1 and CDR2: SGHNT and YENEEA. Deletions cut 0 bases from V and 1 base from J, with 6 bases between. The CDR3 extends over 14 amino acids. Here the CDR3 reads CASSLDSWNTEAFF. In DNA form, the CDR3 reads TGTGCCAGCAGCTTAGACAGTTGGAACACTGAAGCTTTCTTT.

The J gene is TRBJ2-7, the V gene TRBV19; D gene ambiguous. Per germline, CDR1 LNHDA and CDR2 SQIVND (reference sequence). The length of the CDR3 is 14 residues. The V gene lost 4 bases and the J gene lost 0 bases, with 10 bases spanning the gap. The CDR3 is CASSTDTSSYEQYF. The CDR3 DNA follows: TGTGCCAGTAGTACAGATACGAGCTCCTACGAGCAGTACTTC.